A single sample gave rise to the 14 T cell receptor beta chains below, sequenced in a study of shared clonotypes between healthy human individuals. TCRdb keeps only in-frame clones here, not all; method: immunoSEQ multiplex PCR. Found here are approximately 2,200,000 clones, about 93% of them singletons; the top ten hold about 1.5%. Terminally differentiated effector memory CD45RA+ cells were excluded by CCR7 positive selection of CD45RO-negative cells. The sample consisted of naive CD8+ T cells from PBMCs. The receptor source for this set is a young man in good health. Some clones in this sample may be carry-over from other donors' samples.

This chain connects TRBV28 to TRBJ1-1; D is ambiguous. From germline, CDR1 is MDHEN and CDR2 SYDVKM. The ends were cut back, 3 bases at V and 5 bases at J, with 7 bases in the middle. The CDR3 is 12 amino acids. For the CDR3, the DNA is TGTGCCAGCAGTTTTGGGTGGACTGAAGCTTTCTTT. Protein: CASSFGWTEAFF.

Here the CDR3 DNA reads TGTGCCAGCAGTTTGCGGGGCTTTTACAATGAGCAGTTCTTC. This translates into CASSLRGFYNEQFF. The chain combines TRBV28 with TRBJ2-1, with a weak D call TRBD2 (6 bases). CDR3 size: 14 residues. The germline CDR1 and CDR2 sequences are MDHEN and SYDVKM. The ends were cut back, 3 bases at V and 4 bases at J, with 10 bases in the middle.

This clone was seen once. The rearrangement joins TRBV7-9 to TRBJ2-5; D ambiguous. Germline V gene lookup returns CDR1 SEHNR and CDR2 FQNEAQ (reference sequence). The V gene lost 2 bases and the J gene lost 0 bases, with 16 bases spanning the gap. This CDR3 comprises 17 residues. The CDR3 DNA reads TGTGCCAGCAGCTTAATGGGCCCGGCGGTCTACCAAGAGACCCAGTACTTC. This sequence encodes CASSLMGPAVYQETQYF.

A single count supports this clone. V gene TRBV5-8 combines with J gene TRBJ1-2; D call uncertain. The germline V gene has CDR1 SGHTS and CDR2 YDEGEE. The V end was cut by 1 base, the J end by 8 bases, with 18 bases between. The CDR3 covers 15 residues. The CDR3 sequence: CASSLHVTGLLGYTF. CDR3 bases: TGTGCCAGCAGCTTGCATGTCACGGGTCTGTTGGGCTACACCTTC.

The chain joins TRBV2 to TRBJ2-7; 9 nucleotides match TRBD1. This CDR3 contains 17 residues. Germline trimming cut 4 bases from V and 3 bases from J; bases unmatched to any gene: 13. Per the germline V gene, CDR1 is SNHLY and CDR2 is FYNNEI. CDR3 residues: CASSVSYEGQGHYEQYF. In DNA form, the CDR3 reads TGTGCCAGCAGTGTGAGTTACGAGGGACAGGGTCACTACGAGCAGTACTTC.

With regard to this clone: Within the sample, other DNA sequences also encode this same CDR3. The CDR3 is CASSWGGLNTEAFF. The CDR3 region has the DNA TGTGCCAGCAGTTGGGGCGGTCTGAACACTGAAGCTTTCTTT. The chain is built from TRBV27 and TRBJ1-1; D might be TRBD1 (5 bases). The length of the CDR3 is 14 residues. Trimming left V 4 bases short and J 0 bases short, with 9 bases between. Per the germline V gene, CDR1 is MNHEY and CDR2 is SMNVEV (reference sequence).

The chain joins TRBV11-1 to TRBJ2-2, with D perhaps matching TRBD1 (5 bases). The CDR3 extends over 14 amino acids. Per the germline V gene, CDR1 is SGHAT and CDR2 is FQDESV (reference sequence). Trimming took off 5 bases at V and 6 bases at J, with 13 bases between the two ends. As DNA, the CDR3 is TGTGCCAGCAGCCCGCAGGGTTGGGCCGGGGAGCTGTTTTTT. It specifies CASSPQGWAGELFF.

This rearrangement joins TRBV18 to TRBJ2-1; D is tentatively TRBD1 or TRBD2 (5 bases each). V dropped 3 bases and J dropped 2 bases, with 11 bases sitting between them. The CDR3 totals 15 residues. The germline V gene encodes CDR1 KGHSH and CDR2 LQKENI. The CDR3 nucleotides are TGTGCCAGCTCACCCGGGACCGTCACCTACAATGAGCAGTTCTTC. Translation gives CASSPGTVTYNEQFF.

The chain carries TRBV4-1 and TRBJ1-5; D gene uncertain. V dropped 4 bases and J dropped 3 bases, with 19 bases sitting between them. This CDR3 comprises 17 residues. CDR1 and CDR2 (germline): MGHRA, YSYEKL. The CDR3 region has the DNA TGCGCCAGCAGCCCCCACACAGTGAATATCCCCAATCAGCCCCAGCATTTT. It translates to CASSPHTVNIPNQPQHF.

This chain uses TRBV5-1 with TRBJ2-1; TRBD2 matches 9 bases. Germline-derived CDR1 and CDR2 are SGHRS and YFSETQ. The CDR3 has 16 residues. Losses at the gene ends were 1 base for V and 3 bases for J; bases not matched to a gene: 5. DNA for the CDR3: TGCGCCAGCAGCTTGACCGGGACTAGCTACTACAATGAGCAGTTCTTC. As protein: CASSLTGTSYYNEQFF.

The V call is TRBV7-9, the J call TRBJ1-2, with D maybe TRBD1 (6 bases). Between the trimmed V and J ends, which lost 2 bases and 8 bases, there was a span of 18 bases. CDR3 length equals 15 residues. The germline gives CDR1 SEHNR, CDR2 FQNEAQ (reference sequence). The CDR3 DNA is TGTGCCAGCAGCTTACGGGGACAATGGCAAGGCGGCTACACCTTC. This encodes CASSLRGQWQGGYTF.

The DNA for the CDR3 is TGTGCCAGCAGTTTCACAGGGACTTACTACAATGAGCAGTTCTTC. Translated: CASSFTGTYYNEQFF. The chain carries TRBV7-6 and TRBJ2-1; D could derive from TRBD1 or TRBD2 (6 bases each). The CDR3 has 15 residues. Germline values: CDR1 SGHVS, CDR2 FNYEAQ. V gave up 6 bases and J gave up 3 bases, with 15 bases separating them. Together with reference TRBV7-6 and TRBJ2-1, the CDR3 gives the full variable domain: GAGVSQSPRYKVTKRGQDVALRCDPISGHVSLYWYRQALGQGPEFLTYFNYEAQQDKSGLPNDRFSAERPEGSISTLTIQRTEQRDSAMYRCASSFTGTYYNEQFFGPGTRLTVL.

The chain uses TRBV28 and TRBJ2-5, with unresolved D. The CDR3 extends over 13 amino acids. V lost 6 bases and J lost 5, with 13 bases in between. Germline assignment: CDR1 MDHEN and CDR2 SYDVKM. The CDR3 nucleotides are TGTGCCAGCAGGTGGATGCCTGAGGAGACCCAGTACTTC. It specifies CASRWMPEETQYF.

This CDR3 reads CASSTYDGSGGYTF. CDR3 bases: TGTGCCAGCAGTACCTACGACGGATCGGGTGGCTACACCTTC. This sequence joins TRBV27 and TRBJ1-2; D not resolved. Trimming pared 5 bases from V and 7 bases from J, leaving 17 bases between. CDR1 and CDR2 from the germline V gene are MNHEY and SMNVEV (reference sequence). The CDR3 has 14 amino acids.